These T cell receptor beta chains were read from a single sample in a study of cytomegalovirus exposure and HLA in healthy donors. Some clones are missing from TCRdb's copy, which holds only in-frame ones; the method was immunoSEQ multiplex PCR. The sample lists about 180,000 clones, around four fifths occurring once. Sequenced input: PBMCs. The receptors derive from a woman in her fifties or sixties in good health and CMV-seropositive. Both conserved end residues are part of each CDR3. The D gene is left open where the match is weak.

V gene	D gene	J gene	CDR3 DNA	CDR3 protein
TRBV6-5	TRBD1	TRBJ1-6	TGTGCCAGCAGTTCAACGACAGGGAGAAATTCACCCCTCCACTTT	CASSSTTGRNSPLHF
TRBV7-2	TRBD2	TRBJ2-3	TGTGCCAGCAGCCCAACAGGGACTAGCGGGGGGGGAGATACGCAGTATTTT	CASSPTGTSGGGDTQYF
TRBV6-5	.	TRBJ1-3	TGTGCCAGCAGTTACTCGGAGGGGTCGAGAAACACCATATATTTT	CASSYSEGSRNTIYF
TRBV28	.	TRBJ1-6	TGTGCCAGCAGGGTCACCGCCATCACATCACCCCTCCACTTT	CASRVTAITSPLHF
TRBV27	.	TRBJ1-1	TGTGCCAGCAGTTTATCCCTCAGGATCGGATTGATGGGCACTGAAGCTTTCTTT	CASSLSLRIGLMGTEAFF
TRBV9	TRBD2	TRBJ2-5	TGTGCCAGCAGCCCCAGCGGGGGGCCTGGGACCCAGTACTTC	CASSPSGGPGTQYF
TRBV19	.	TRBJ1-5	TGTGCCAGTAGTAGGGGGGGGGTGAGGGATCAGCCCCAGCATTTT	CASSRGGVRDQPQHF
TRBV14	.	TRBJ2-2	TGTGCCAGCAGCTCTAGACTCCCCAGTGGCGCCGGGGAGCTGTTTTTT	CASSSRLPSGAGELFF
TRBV6-5	TRBD2	TRBJ2-3	TGTGCCAGCAATCCTAGCGGGGGGGCCTCAGATACGCAGTATTTT	CASNPSGGASDTQYF
TRBV19	.	TRBJ2-1	TGTGCCAGTAGTCGGTCTAGCGACTACAATGAGCAGTTCTTC	CASSRSSDYNEQFF
TRBV5-8	.	TRBJ2-7	TGTGCCAGCAGCTCCAGACAATTTTACGAGCAGTACTTC	CASSSRQFYEQYF
TRBV11-2	TRBD2	TRBJ2-7	TGTGCCAGCAGCCCCCGGACTAGCGGGATATCCTACGAGCAGTACTTC	CASSPRTSGISYEQYF
TRBV4-2	.	TRBJ2-6	TGTGCCAGCAGCCAAGATGGAGACTACGCTTCTGGGGCCAACGTCCTGACTTTC	CASSQDGDYASGANVLTF
TRBV7-2	.	TRBJ2-7	TGTGCCAGCAGCTTATCAGGCAGTTCCTACGAGCAGTACTTC	CASSLSGSSYEQYF